This TCR beta chain came from a study of blood T cell repertoires in COVID-19. Trimming cost V 4 bases and J 2 bases, with 15 bases left between them. In germline, CDR1 is MGHRA, CDR2 YSYEKL. This CDR3 spans 15 amino acids. Here immunoSEQ multiplex PCR was the method, and the copy in TCRdb shows in-frame clones only, minus some. The sample includes about 240,000 clones, about 86% seen only once; the top ten take less than 4%. This clonotype was sampled from a woman aged 40 to 49 with acute COVID-19. The chain links TRBV4-1 to TRBJ2-7, with a weak D call TRBD1 (6 bases). The specimen was PBMCs or T cells enriched from blood (not recorded which). The chain's CDR3 is CASSRATGQTYEQYF. The CDR3 bases are TGCGCCAGCAGCCGGGCTACCGGACAGACCTACGAGCAGTACTTC.